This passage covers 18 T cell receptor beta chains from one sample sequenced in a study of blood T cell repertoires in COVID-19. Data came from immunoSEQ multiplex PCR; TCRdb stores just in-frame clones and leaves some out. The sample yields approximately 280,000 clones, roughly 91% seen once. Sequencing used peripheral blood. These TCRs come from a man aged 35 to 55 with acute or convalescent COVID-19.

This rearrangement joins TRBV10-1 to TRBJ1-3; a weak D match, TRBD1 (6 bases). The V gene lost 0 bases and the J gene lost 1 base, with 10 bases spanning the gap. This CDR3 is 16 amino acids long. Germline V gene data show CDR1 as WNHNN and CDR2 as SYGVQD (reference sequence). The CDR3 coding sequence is TGCGCCAGCAGTGAGTCGAGGGGGAAATCTGGAAACACCATATATTTT. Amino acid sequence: CASSESRGKSGNTIYF.

The CDR3 reads CASSPTPAGGHGYTF. The CDR3 nucleotides are TGCGCCAGCAGCCCCACTCCCGCAGGGGGCCATGGCTACACCTTC. This sequence joins TRBV5-1 and TRBJ1-2, with 8 positions matching TRBD1. After removal of 4 bases from V and 6 bases from J, the junction contained 11 bases not matched to a gene. The CDR3 totals 15 residues. CDR1 SGHRS and CDR2 YFSETQ come from the germline V gene.

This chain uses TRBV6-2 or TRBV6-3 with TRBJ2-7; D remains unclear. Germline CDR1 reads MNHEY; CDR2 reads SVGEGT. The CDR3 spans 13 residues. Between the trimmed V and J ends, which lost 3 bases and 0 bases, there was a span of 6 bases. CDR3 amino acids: CASSYGLSYEQYF. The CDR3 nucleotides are TGTGCCAGCAGTTATGGCCTCTCCTACGAGCAGTACTTC.

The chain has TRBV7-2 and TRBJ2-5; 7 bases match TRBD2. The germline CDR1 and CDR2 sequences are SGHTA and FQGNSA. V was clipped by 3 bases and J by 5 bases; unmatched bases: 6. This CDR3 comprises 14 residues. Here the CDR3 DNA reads TGTGCCAGCAGCTTGGGGGGGTCCCCGGAGACCCAGTACTTC. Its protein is CASSLGGSPETQYF.

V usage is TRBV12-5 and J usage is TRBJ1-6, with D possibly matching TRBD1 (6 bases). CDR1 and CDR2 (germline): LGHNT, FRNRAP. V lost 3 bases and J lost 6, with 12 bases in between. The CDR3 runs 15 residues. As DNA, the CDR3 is TGTGCTAGTGGTTTACCTCAGGGGACTAATTCACCCCTCCACTTT. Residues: CASGLPQGTNSPLHF.

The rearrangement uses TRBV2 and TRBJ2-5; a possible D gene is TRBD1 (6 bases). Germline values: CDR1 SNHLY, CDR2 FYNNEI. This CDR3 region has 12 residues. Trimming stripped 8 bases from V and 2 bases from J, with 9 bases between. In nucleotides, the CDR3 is TGTGCCAGCCGAAGGGGGCAAGAGACCCAGTACTTC. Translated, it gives CASRRGQETQYF.

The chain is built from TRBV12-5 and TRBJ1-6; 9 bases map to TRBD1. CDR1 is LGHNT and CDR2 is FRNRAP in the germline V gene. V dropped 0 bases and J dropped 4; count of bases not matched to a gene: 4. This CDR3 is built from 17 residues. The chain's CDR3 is CASGLVGGTGYNSPLHF. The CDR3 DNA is TGTGCTAGTGGTTTGGTTGGGGGGACAGGGTATAATTCACCCCTCCACTTT. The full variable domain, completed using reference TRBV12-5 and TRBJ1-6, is DARVTQTPRHKVTEMGQEVTMRCQPILGHNTVFWYRQTMMQGLELLAYFRNRAPLDDSGMPKDRFSAEMPDATLATLKIQPSEPRDSAVYFCASGLVGGTGYNSPLHFGNGTRLTVT.

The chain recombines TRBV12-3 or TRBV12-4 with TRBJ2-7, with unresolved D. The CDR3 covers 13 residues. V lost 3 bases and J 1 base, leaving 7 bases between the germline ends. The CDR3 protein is CASSLWASYEQYF. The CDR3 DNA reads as TGTGCCAGCAGTTTGTGGGCGTCCTACGAGCAGTACTTC.

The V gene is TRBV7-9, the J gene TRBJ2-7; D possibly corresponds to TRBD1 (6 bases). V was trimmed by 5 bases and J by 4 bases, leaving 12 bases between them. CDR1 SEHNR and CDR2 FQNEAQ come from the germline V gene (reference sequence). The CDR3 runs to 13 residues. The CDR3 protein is CASSVGQRYEQYF. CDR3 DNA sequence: TGTGCCAGCAGCGTCGGACAGCGATACGAGCAGTACTTC.

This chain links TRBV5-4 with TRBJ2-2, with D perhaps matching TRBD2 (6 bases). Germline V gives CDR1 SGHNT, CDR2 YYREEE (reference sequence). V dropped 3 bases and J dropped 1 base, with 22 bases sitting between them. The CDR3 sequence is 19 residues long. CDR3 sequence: CASSWRDHHSLVNTGELFF. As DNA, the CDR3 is TGTGCCAGCAGCTGGAGGGACCACCATTCATTAGTGAACACCGGGGAGCTGTTTTTT.

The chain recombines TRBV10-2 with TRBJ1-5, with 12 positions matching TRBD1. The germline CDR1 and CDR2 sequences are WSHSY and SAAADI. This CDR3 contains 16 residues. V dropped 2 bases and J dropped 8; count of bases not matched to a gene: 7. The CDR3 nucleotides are TGCGCCAGCAGTGAGCAGCAGGGACAGGGGGCCGAGCCCCAGCATTTT. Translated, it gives CASSEQQGQGAEPQHF.

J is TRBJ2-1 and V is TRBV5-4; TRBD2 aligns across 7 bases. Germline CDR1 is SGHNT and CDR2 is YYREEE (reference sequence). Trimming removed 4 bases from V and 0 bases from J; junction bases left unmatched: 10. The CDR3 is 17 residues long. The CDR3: CASSPRGAGDSYNEQFF. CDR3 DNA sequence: TGTGCCAGCAGCCCACGGGGCGCGGGAGACTCCTACAATGAGCAGTTCTTC.

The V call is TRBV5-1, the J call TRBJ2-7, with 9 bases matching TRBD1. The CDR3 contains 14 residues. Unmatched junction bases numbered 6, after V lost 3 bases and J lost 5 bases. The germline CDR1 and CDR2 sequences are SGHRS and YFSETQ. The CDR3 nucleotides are TGCGCCAGCAGCTACCCGACAGGGGGAAACGAGCAGTACTTC. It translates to CASSYPTGGNEQYF.

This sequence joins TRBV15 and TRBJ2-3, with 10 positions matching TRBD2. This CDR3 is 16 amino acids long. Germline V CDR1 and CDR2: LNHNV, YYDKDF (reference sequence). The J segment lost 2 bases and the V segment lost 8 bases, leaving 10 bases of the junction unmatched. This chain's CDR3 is CATSKGLAGDTDTQYF. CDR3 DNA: TGTGCCACCTCCAAAGGCCTAGCGGGGGACACAGATACGCAGTATTTT.

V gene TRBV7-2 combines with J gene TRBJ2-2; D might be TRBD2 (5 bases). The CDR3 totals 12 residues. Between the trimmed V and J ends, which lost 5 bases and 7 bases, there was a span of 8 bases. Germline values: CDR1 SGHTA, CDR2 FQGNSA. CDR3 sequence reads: CASSRRGGELFF. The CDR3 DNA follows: TGTGCCAGCAGCAGACGGGGCGGGGAGCTGTTTTTT.

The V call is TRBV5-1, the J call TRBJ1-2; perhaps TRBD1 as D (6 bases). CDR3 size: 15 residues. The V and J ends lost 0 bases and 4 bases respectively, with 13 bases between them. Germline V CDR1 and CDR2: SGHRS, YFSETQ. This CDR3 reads CASSLVGAHLYGYTF. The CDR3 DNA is TGCGCCAGCAGCTTGGTGGGGGCTCACCTCTATGGCTACACCTTC. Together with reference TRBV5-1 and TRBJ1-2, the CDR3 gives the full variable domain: KAGVTQTPRYLIKTRGQQVTLSCSPISGHRSVSWYQQTPGQGLQFLFEYFSETQRNKGNFPGRFSGRQFSNSRSEMNVSTLELGDSALYLCASSLVGAHLYGYTFGSGTRLTVV.

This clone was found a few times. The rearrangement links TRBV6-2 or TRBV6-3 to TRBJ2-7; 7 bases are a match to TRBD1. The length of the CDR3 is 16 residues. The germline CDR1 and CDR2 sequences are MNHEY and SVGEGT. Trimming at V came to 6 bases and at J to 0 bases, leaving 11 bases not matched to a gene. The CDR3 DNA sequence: TGTGCCAGCAGCAGCCGGGACAGAGTTAGCTCCTACGAGCAGTACTTC. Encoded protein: CASSSRDRVSSYEQYF.

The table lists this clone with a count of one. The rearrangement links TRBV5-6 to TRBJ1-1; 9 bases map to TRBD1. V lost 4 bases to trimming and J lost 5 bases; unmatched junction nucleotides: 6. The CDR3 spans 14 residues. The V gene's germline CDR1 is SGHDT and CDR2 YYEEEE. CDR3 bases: TGTGCCAGCAGCCCTGACAGGGGGAAAACTGAAGCTTTCTTT. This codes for CASSPDRGKTEAFF.